These 23 T cell receptor beta chains originate from one sample sequenced in a study of PD-L1 blockade in urothelial cancer. Libraries were prepared by immunoSEQ multiplex PCR; TCRdb keeps only in-frame clonotypes and omits some of them. This sample carries 48,000 or so clones, 87% of them seen once, and the ten largest clones take over 12%. Time point noted: pretreatment peripheral blood. The input for sequencing was PBMCs, taken around atezolizumab (anti-PD-L1) treatment. Source of these receptors: a woman aged 55-70 years with urothelial cancer.

J is TRBJ2-7 and V is TRBV7-2; D unresolved. In germline, CDR1 is SGHTA, CDR2 FQGNSA. V was cut by 1 base and J by 6 bases, with 16 bases left in between. The CDR3 totals 15 residues. CDR3 bases: TGTGCCAGCAGCTTAGAAGCTACCCTGTTAGTCGAGCAGTACTTC. This translates into CASSLEATLLVEQYF. Variable domain in full (rest from reference TRBV7-2 and TRBJ2-7): GAGVSQSPSNKVTEKGKDVELRCDPISGHTALYWYRQSLGQGLEFLIYFQGNSAPDKSGLPSDRFSAERTGGSVSTLTIQRTQQEDSAVYLCASSLEATLLVEQYFGPGTRLTVT.

The chain combines TRBV7-2 with TRBJ2-1, with 8 bases identical to TRBD2. In germline, CDR1 is SGHTA, CDR2 FQGNSA. The CDR3 runs 13 residues. With V trimmed by 6 bases and J by 6 bases, 4 bases remained unmatched. In nucleotides, the CDR3 is TGTGCCAGCAGGGGTAGCGGGACCAATGAGCAGTTCTTC. Translation gives CASRGSGTNEQFF. The variable domain in full, with the rest retrieved from reference TRBV7-2 and TRBJ2-1, is GAGVSQSPSNKVTEKGKDVELRCDPISGHTALYWYRQSLGQGLEFLIYFQGNSAPDKSGLPSDRFSAERTGGSVSTLTIQRTQQEDSAVYLCASRGSGTNEQFFGPGTRLTVL.

This chain joins TRBV18 and TRBJ2-1; D is ambiguous. V dropped 2 bases and J dropped 7 bases, with 3 bases sitting between them. Germline CDR1 reads KGHSH; CDR2 reads LQKENI. The CDR3 is made up of 11 amino acids. In DNA, the CDR3 is TGTGCCAGCTCACCATTAAATGAGCAGTTCTTC. This encodes CASSPLNEQFF.

The chain has TRBV2 and TRBJ1-2; 8 nucleotides agree with TRBD1. The CDR3 length is 13 residues. The ends lost 4 bases at V and 5 bases at J; junction bases unmatched: 3. Germline CDR1 SNHLY, CDR2 FYNNEI. The CDR3: CASSGTGNYGYTF. CDR3 DNA: TGTGCCAGCAGTGGGACAGGGAATTATGGCTACACCTTC. The variable domain in full, with the rest retrieved from reference TRBV2 and TRBJ1-2, is EPEVTQTPSHQVTQMGQEVILRCVPISNHLYFYWYRQILGQKVEFLVSFYNNEISEKSEIFDDQFSVERPDGSNFTLKIRSTKLEDSAMYFCASSGTGNYGYTFGSGTRLTVV.

The chain has TRBV6-5 and TRBJ1-2; D is uncertain. The CDR3 has 14 residues. Germline V gene lookup returns CDR1 MNHEY and CDR2 SVGAGI. V lost 1 base and J 8 bases, leaving 14 bases between the germline ends. The CDR3 DNA follows: TGTGCCAGCAGTTACTTTCGGGGAGTGGGGGGCTACACCTTC. It yields the protein CASSYFRGVGGYTF.

The chain joins TRBV19 to TRBJ1-3; the D gene is possibly TRBD1 (6 bases). Per germline, CDR1 LNHDA and CDR2 SQIVND (reference sequence). V was clipped by 5 bases and J by 0 bases, with 11 bases between them. The CDR3 covers 15 residues. This chain's CDR3 is CASSQTGSSGNTIYF. For the CDR3, the DNA is TGTGCCAGTAGTCAAACAGGGAGCTCTGGAAACACCATATATTTT. Full variable domain (missing parts from reference TRBV19 and TRBJ1-3): DGGITQSPKYLFRKEGQNVTLSCEQNLNHDAMYWYRQDPGQGLRLIYYSQIVNDFQKGDIAEGYSVSREKKESFPLTVTSAQKNPTAFYLCASSQTGSSGNTIYFGEGSWLTVV.

This clone turned up a few times. The genes are TRBV4-1 and TRBJ2-3; 8 bases line up with TRBD2. Per germline, CDR1 MGHRA and CDR2 YSYEKL. V was clipped by 0 bases and J by 0 bases; unmatched bases: 8. The CDR3 totals 18 residues. Here the CDR3 reads CASSQEVALAESTDTQYF. CDR3 DNA sequence: TGCGCCAGCAGCCAAGAGGTGGCACTAGCGGAGAGCACAGATACGCAGTATTTT.

The rearrangement joins TRBV19 to TRBJ2-7; 8 nucleotides agree with TRBD1. Germline values: CDR1 LNHDA, CDR2 SQIVND (reference sequence). This CDR3 is 13 amino acids long. With 5 bases clipped from V and 3 bases from J, the junction kept 3 bases outside the gene matches. The CDR3 region has the DNA TGTGCCAGTAGTTATACAGGGGGCTACGAGCAGTACTTC. This gives the protein CASSYTGGYEQYF.

A few counts support this clone. The rearrangement links TRBV2 to TRBJ1-2, with 8 bases aligning to TRBD1. Germline CDR1 is SNHLY and CDR2 is FYNNEI. After removal of 2 bases from V and 8 bases from J, the junction contained 4 bases not matched to a gene. The CDR3 length is 13 residues. CDR3 sequence (DNA): TGTGCCAGCAGTGAACAGGGGGCTGAAGGCTACACCTTC. This encodes CASSEQGAEGYTF.

This chain links TRBV19 with TRBJ1-3; TRBD1 agrees at 7 bases. CDR3 length: 19 residues. Germline V lookup: CDR1 LNHDA, CDR2 SQIVND (reference sequence). The junction had 19 bases not matched to a gene; V was cut back by 5 bases and J by 3 bases. The CDR3 reads CASSHHPTGRVPGGNTIYF. Written as DNA, the CDR3 is TGTGCCAGTAGTCACCACCCGACAGGGCGCGTACCGGGTGGAAACACCATATATTTT.

The chain recombines TRBV18 with TRBJ1-1, with TRBD1 matching 9 bases. This CDR3 comprises 16 residues. The V gene end was trimmed by 6 bases and the J gene end by 11 bases; junction bases not matched to a gene: 19. Per germline, CDR1 KGHSH and CDR2 LQKENI. The CDR3, as DNA: TGTGCCAGCTCGAGTGTTCCGGGACAGGGCTCCCCCGGGGCTTTCTTT. Translation: CASSSVPGQGSPGAFF.

This clone appeared once. The DNA for the CDR3 is TGTGCCAGCAGCTTGGCTGCGGGGGCACAAGATACGCAGTATTTT. It translates to CASSLAAGAQDTQYF. The chain is built from TRBV5-6 and TRBJ2-3, with D possibly being TRBD2 (7 bases). The CDR3 is made up of 15 amino acids. The V gene's germline CDR1 is SGHDT and CDR2 YYEEEE. V was clipped by 0 bases and J by 5 bases, with 13 bases between them. The variable domain in full, completed from reference TRBV5-6 and TRBJ2-3, reads DAGVTQSPTHLIKTRGQQVTLRCSPKSGHDTVSWYQQALGQGPQFIFQYYEEEERQRGNFPDRFSGHQFPNYSSELNVNALLLGDSALYLCASSLAAGAQDTQYFGPGTRLTVL.

The CDR3 coding sequence is TGCGCCAGCAGCTTGGAGGGTTGGAGGACGAACACTGAAGCTTTCTTT. Translation: CASSLEGWRTNTEAFF. V gene TRBV5-1 combines with J gene TRBJ1-1; D gene uncertain. The CDR3 is 16 residues long. V lost 0 bases and J 1 base, leaving 13 bases between the germline ends. Germline CDR1 is SGHRS and CDR2 is YFSETQ.

This clone was found a few times. The chain carries TRBV14 and TRBJ2-1; D might be TRBD2 (6 bases). CDR1 SGHDN and CDR2 FVKESK come from the germline V gene. This CDR3 is 16 amino acids long. V was clipped by 0 bases and J by 3 bases, with 12 bases between them. CDR3 region: CASSQDIRGNYNEQFF. The CDR3 region has the DNA TGTGCCAGCAGCCAAGATATTCGCGGGAACTACAATGAGCAGTTCTTC. Based on the CDR3 plus reference TRBV14 and TRBJ2-1, the full variable domain is EAGVTQFPSHSVIEKGQTVTLRCDPISGHDNLYWYRRVMGKEIKFLLHFVKESKQDESGMPNNRFLAERTGGTYSTLKVQPAELEDSGVYFCASSQDIRGNYNEQFFGPGTRLTVL.

This clone was seen only once. The J gene is TRBJ2-7, the V gene TRBV6-5; D may be TRBD1 (5 bases). V was cut by 5 bases and J by 3 bases, with 11 bases left in between. CDR3 length: 13 amino acids. Germline CDR1 reads MNHEY; CDR2 reads SVGAGI. The CDR3 sequence: CASSGTGNYEQYF. The DNA for the CDR3 is TGTGCCAGCAGTGGAACAGGTAACTACGAGCAGTACTTC.

This clone was detected a few times. The rearrangement uses TRBV7-9 and TRBJ1-3, with unresolved D. The CDR3 consists of 11 residues. Trimming took off 4 bases at V and 8 bases at J, with 6 bases between the two ends. Germline CDR1 is SEHNR and CDR2 is FQNEAQ (reference sequence). In DNA form, the CDR3 reads TGTGCCAGCAGCTCTACGGACACCATATATTTT. It codes for CASSSTDTIYF.

The CDR3 region is CASSEFRVAYNEQFF. The CDR3, as DNA: TGTGCCAGCAGTGAATTTCGGGTAGCCTACAATGAGCAGTTCTTC. The genes are TRBV2 and TRBJ2-1; no clear D gene. CDR1 and CDR2 (germline): SNHLY, FYNNEI. The germline V and J ends were trimmed by 2 bases and 2 bases, with 10 bases remaining between them. CDR3 length: 15 amino acids.

The chain links TRBV7-7 to TRBJ2-3, with 8 bases that match TRBD2. Germline V gene sequence: CDR1 SSHAT, CDR2 FNYEAQ (reference sequence). The CDR3 loop spans 18 amino acids. The junction had 11 bases not matched to a gene; V was cut back by 3 bases and J by 0 bases. The CDR3 reads CASSLGRIAGTSTDTQYF. The CDR3 DNA sequence: TGTGCCAGCAGCTTGGGAAGAATAGCGGGGACTAGCACAGATACGCAGTATTTT.

Regarding this clone: At one end, the junction sequence differs from germline, possibly due to a read error. The rearrangement joins TRBV6-5 to TRBJ1-2; D is undetermined. In germline, CDR1 is MNHEY, CDR2 SVGAGI. The CDR3 covers 15 residues. The CDR3 region has the DNA TGTGCCGGCAGTTCCTACAGTACCTATAACTATGGCTACACCTTC. Amino acid sequence: CAGSSYSTYNYGYTF.

The chain joins TRBV18 to TRBJ1-4; 7 bases agree with TRBD1. V was pared by 5 bases and J by 7 bases, with 7 bases of the junction left unmatched. Germline-derived CDR1 and CDR2 are KGHSH and LQKENI. The CDR3 runs to 14 residues. The CDR3 DNA sequence: TGTGCCAGCTCATCCAGGGGGGAAGGTGAAAAACTGTTTTTT. Amino acids: CASSSRGEGEKLFF.

J is TRBJ2-7 and V is TRBV6-6, with TRBD1 matching 7 bases. The CDR3 totals 16 residues. J lost 2 bases, V lost 0 bases, and 7 bases had no gene match. Germline lookup yields CDR1 MNHNY and CDR2 SVGAGI (reference sequence). CDR3 sequence: CASSYSPGQVTYEQYF. In DNA, the CDR3 is TGTGCCAGCAGTTACTCCCCCGGACAGGTTACCTACGAGCAGTACTTC.

The chain joins TRBV5-1 to TRBJ2-5, with 8 bases matching TRBD2. With V trimmed by 4 bases and J by 5 bases, 10 bases remained unmatched. This CDR3 comprises 15 residues. Germline assignment: CDR1 SGHRS and CDR2 YFSETQ. CDR3 sequence: CASSLSGTPEETQYF. The CDR3 nucleotides are TGCGCCAGCAGCCTTAGCGGGACACCCGAGGAGACCCAGTACTTC.

V usage is TRBV6-5 and J usage is TRBJ1-1, with D perhaps matching TRBD1 (5 bases). V gave up 4 bases and J gave up 7 bases, with 13 bases separating them. Germline values: CDR1 MNHEY, CDR2 SVGAGI. The CDR3 length is 13 residues. The CDR3 DNA reads TGTGCCAGCAGTTCGCCAGGGAGGATTGAAGCTTTCTTT. Translated: CASSSPGRIEAFF.